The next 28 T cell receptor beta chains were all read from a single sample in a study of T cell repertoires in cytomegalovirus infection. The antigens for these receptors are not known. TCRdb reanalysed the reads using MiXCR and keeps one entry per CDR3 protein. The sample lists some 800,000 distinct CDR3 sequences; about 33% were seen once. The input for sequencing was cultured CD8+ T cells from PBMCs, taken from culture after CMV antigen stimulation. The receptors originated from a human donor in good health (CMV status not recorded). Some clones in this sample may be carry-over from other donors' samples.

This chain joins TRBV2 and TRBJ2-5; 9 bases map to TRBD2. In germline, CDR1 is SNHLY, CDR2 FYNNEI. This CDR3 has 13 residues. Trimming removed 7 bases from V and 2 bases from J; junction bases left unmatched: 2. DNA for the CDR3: TGTGCCAGCATGAGCGGGGGGCAAGAGACCCAGTACTTC. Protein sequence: CASMSGGQETQYF.

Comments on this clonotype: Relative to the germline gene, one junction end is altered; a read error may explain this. The CDR3 here is CVSKREAASTDTQYF. The CDR3 coding sequence is TGTGTCAGCAAGCGGGAGGCTGCAAGCACAGATACGCAGTATTTT. The chain uses TRBV7-6 and TRBJ2-3; TRBD2 agrees at 9 bases. This CDR3 has 15 residues. Germline CDR1 reads SGHVS; CDR2 reads FNYEAQ.

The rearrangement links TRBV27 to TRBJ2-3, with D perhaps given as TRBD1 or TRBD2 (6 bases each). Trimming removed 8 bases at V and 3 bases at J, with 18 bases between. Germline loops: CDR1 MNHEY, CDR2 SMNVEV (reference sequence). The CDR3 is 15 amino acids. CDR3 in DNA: TGTGCCAGCGTAGAGGGGGGAGGTGGGACAGATACGCAGTATTTT. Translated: CASVEGGGGTDTQYF.

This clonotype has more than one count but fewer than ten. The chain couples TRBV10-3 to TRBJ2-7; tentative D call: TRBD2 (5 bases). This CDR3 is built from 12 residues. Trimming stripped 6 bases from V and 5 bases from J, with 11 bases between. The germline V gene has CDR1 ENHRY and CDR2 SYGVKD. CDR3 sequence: CAIRIGENEQYF. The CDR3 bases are TGTGCCATCAGAATCGGGGAGAACGAGCAGTACTTC.

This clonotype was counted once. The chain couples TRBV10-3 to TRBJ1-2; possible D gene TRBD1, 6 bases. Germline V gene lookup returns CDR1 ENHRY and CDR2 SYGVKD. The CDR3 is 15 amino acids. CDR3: CVAYGQTQTHYGYTF. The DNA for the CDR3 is TGTGTCGCCTATGGACAGACGCAAACTCACTATGGCTACACCTTC.

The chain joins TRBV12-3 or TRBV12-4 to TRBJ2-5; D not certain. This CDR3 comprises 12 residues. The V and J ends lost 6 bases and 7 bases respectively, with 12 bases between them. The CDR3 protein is CASSPGSGTQYF. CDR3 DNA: TGTGCCAGCAGCCCCGGGTCAGGGACCCAGTACTTC.

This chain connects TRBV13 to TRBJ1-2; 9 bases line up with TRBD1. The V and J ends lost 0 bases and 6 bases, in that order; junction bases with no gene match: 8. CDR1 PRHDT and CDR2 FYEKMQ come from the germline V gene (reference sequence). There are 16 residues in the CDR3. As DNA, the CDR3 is TGTGCCAGCAGCTTAGGGCGTGGGAGGACAGGGGATGGCTACACCTTC. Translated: CASSLGRGRTGDGYTF.

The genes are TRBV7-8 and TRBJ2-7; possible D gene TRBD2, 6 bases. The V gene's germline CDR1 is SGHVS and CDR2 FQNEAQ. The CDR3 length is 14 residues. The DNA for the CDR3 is TGTGCCAGCGGCTTAGCGCAGGCGGGATACGAGCAGTACGTC. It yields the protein CASGLAQAGYEQYV.

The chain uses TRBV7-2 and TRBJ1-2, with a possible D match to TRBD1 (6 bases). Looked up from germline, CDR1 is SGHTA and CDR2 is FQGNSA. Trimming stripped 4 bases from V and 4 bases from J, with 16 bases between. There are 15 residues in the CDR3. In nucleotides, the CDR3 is TGTGCCAGCAGCTCAAGACCCCTGGGGGCCTATGGCTACACCTTC. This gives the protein CASSSRPLGAYGYTF.

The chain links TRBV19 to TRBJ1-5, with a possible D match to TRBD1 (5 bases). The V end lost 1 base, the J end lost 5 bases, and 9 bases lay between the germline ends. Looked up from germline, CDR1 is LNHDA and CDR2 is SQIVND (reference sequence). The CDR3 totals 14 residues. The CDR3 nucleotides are TGTGCCAGTAGTATAGCGGACACTTATCAGCCCCAGCATTTT. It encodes CASSIADTYQPQHF.

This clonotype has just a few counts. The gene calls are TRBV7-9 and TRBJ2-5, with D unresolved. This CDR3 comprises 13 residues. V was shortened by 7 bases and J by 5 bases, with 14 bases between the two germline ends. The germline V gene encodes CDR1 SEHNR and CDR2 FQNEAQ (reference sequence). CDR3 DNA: TGTGCCAGCACCTCCGCACTCAGGGAGACCCAGTACTTC. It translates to CASTSALRETQYF. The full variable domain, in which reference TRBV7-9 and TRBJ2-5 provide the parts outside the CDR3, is DTGVSQNPRHKITKRGQNVTFRCDPISEHNRLYWYRQTLGQGPEFLTYFQNEAQLEKSRLLSDRFSAERPKGSFSTLEIQRTEQGDSAMYLCASTSALRETQYFGPGTRLLVL.

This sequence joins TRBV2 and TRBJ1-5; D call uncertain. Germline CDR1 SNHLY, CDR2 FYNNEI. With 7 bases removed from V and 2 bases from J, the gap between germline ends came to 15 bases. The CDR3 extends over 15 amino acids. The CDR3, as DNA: TGTGCCAGCAATATGAAGGACTTTGGCAATCAGCCCCAGCATTTT. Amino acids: CASNMKDFGNQPQHF. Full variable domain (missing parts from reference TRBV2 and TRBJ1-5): EPEVTQTPSHQVTQMGQEVILRCVPISNHLYFYWYRQILGQKVEFLVSFYNNEISEKSEIFDDQFSVERPDGSNFTLKIRSTKLEDSAMYFCASNMKDFGNQPQHFGDGTRLSIL.

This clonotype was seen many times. The CDR3 coding sequence is TGTGCCAGCAGCTCCCTAGCGGGGGGCCGGTACGAGCAGTACTTC. This translates into CASSSLAGGRYEQYF. The chain recombines TRBV7-8 with TRBJ2-7; TRBD2 matches at 11 bases. Germline V gene lookup returns CDR1 SGHVS and CDR2 FQNEAQ. This CDR3 comprises 15 residues. V was clipped by 4 bases and J by 4 bases; unmatched bases: 6.

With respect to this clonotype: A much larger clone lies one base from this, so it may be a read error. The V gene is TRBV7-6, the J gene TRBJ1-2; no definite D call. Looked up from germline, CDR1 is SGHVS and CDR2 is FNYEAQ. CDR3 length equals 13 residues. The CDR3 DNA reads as TGTGCCGGCAGCTTAGAGTCCTTTTATGGCTACACCTTC. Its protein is CAGSLESFYGYTF.

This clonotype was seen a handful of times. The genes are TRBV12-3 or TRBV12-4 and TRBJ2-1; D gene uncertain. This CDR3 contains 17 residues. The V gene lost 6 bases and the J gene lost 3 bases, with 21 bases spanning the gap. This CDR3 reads CASRLQSGENHYNEQFF. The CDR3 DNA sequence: TGTGCCAGCAGACTGCAATCCGGAGAAAACCACTACAATGAGCAGTTCTTC.

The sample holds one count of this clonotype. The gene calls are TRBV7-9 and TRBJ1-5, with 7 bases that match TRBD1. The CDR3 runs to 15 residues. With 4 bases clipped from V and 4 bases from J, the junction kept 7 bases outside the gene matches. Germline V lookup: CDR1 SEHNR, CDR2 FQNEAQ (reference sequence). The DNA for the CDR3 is TGTGCCAGCAGCTCTGGAAGACAGGGAAATCAGCCCCAGCATTTT. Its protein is CASSSGRQGNQPQHF.

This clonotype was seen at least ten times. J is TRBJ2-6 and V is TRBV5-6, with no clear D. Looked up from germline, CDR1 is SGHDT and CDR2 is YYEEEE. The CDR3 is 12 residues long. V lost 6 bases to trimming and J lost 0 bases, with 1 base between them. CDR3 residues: CASNSGANVLTF. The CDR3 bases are TGTGCCAGCAACTCTGGGGCCAACGTCCTGACTTTC.

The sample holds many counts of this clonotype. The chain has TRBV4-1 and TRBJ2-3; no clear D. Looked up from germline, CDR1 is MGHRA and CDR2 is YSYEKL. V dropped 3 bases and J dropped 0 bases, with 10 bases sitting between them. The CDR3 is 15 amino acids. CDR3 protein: CASSQNSRSTDTQYF. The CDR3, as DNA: TGCGCCAGCAGCCAGAACTCCAGGAGCACAGATACGCAGTATTTT.

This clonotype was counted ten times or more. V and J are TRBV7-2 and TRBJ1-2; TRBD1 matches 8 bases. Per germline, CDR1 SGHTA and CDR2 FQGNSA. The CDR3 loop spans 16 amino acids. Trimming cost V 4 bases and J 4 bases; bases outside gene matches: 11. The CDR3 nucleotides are TGTGCCAGCAGCTCCCCGGAATTCGACAGGGGCTATGGCTACACCTTC. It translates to CASSSPEFDRGYGYTF.

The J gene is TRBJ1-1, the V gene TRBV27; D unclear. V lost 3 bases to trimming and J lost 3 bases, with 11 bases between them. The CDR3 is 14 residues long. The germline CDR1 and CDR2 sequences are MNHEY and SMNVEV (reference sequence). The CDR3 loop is CASSFGPLHTEAFF. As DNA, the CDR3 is TGTGCCAGCAGTTTCGGACCCCTTCACACTGAAGCTTTCTTT.

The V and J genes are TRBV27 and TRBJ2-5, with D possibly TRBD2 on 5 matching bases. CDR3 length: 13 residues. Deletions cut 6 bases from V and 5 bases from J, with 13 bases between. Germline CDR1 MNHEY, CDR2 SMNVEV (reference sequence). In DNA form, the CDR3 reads TGTGCCAGCAGCCGGAGGTCAGGCGAGACCCAGTACTTC. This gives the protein CASSRRSGETQYF.

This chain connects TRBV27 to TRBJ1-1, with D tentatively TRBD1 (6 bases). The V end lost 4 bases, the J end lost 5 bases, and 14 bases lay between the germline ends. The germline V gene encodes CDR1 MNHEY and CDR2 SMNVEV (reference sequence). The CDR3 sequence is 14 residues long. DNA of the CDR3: TGTGCCAGCAGTTACGGGGGGGCGCTTACTGAAGCTTTCTTT. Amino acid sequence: CASSYGGALTEAFF.

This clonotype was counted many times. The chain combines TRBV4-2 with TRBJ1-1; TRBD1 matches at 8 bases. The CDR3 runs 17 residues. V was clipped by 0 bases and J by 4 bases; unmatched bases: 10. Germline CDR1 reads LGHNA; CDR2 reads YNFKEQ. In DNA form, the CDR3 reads TGTGCCAGCAGCCAAGATTCTCATATTACAGGGGGCACTGAAGCTTTCTTT. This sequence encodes CASSQDSHITGGTEAFF.

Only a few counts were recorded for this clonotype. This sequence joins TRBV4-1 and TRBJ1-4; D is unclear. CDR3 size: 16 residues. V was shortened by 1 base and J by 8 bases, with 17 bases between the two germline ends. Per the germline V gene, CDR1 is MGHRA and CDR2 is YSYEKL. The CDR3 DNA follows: TGCGCCAGCAGCCAAGGGCGGGCAACAAGAGGGGAAAAACTGTTTTTT. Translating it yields CASSQGRATRGEKLFF.

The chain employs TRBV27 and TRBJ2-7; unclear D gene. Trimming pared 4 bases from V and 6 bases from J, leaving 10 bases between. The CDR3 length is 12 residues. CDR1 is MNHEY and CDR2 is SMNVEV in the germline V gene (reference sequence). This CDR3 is CASSSLSAEQYF. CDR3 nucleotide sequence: TGTGCCAGCAGTTCTTTGAGCGCCGAGCAGTACTTC.

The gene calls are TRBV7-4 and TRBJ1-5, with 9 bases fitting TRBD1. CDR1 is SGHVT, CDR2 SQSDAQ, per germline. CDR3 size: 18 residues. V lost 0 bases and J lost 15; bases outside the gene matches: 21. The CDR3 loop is CASSLAQQGAFLNRPGHF. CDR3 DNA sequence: TGTGCCAGCAGCTTAGCGCAACAGGGGGCTTTTCTCAATCGGCCCGGGCATTTT.

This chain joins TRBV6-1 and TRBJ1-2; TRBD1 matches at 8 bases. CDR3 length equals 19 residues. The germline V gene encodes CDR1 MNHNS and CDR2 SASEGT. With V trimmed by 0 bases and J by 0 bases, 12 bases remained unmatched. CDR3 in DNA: TGTGCCAGCAGTGAAGCACAGACAGGGGCACTTATAGCTAACTATGGCTACACCTTC. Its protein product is CASSEAQTGALIANYGYTF.

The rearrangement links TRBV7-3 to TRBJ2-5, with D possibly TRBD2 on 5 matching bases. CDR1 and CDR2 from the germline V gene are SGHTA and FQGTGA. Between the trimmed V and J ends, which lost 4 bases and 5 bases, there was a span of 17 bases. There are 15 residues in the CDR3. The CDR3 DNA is TGTGCCAGCAGCTCGAGAGCGGTGCATCAGGAGACCCAGTACTTC. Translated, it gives CASSSRAVHQETQYF. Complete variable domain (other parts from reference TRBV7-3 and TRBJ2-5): GAGVSQTPSNKVTEKGKYVELRCDPISGHTALYWYRQSLGQGPEFLIYFQGTGAADDSGLPNDRFFAVRPEGSVSTLKIQRTERGDSAVYLCASSSRAVHQETQYFGPGTRLLVL.